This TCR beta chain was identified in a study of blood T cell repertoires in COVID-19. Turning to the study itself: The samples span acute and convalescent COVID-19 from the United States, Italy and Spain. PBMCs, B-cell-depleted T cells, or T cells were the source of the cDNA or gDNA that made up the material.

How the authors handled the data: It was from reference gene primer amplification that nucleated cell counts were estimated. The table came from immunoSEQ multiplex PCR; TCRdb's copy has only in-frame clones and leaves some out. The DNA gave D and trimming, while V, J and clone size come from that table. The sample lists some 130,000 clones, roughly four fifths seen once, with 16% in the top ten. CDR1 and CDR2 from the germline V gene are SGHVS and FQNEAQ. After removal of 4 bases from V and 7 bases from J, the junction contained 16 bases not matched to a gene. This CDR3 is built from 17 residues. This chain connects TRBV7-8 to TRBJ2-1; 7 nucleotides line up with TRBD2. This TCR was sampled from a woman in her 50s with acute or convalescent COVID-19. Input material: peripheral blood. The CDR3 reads CASSSIRSGTGGNEQFF. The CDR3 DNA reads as TGTGCCAGCAGCTCAATACGGAGCGGGACTGGAGGGAATGAGCAGTTCTTC.